This T cell receptor (beta chain) was retrieved from a study of blood T cell repertoires in COVID-19. Study-level background: Specimens from acute and convalescent COVID-19 originated in the United States, Italy and Spain.

The CDR3 covers 15 residues. CDR1 and CDR2 (germline): SGHDT, YYEEEE. V was pared by 6 bases and J by 8 bases, with 12 bases of the junction left unmatched. The table came from immunoSEQ multiplex PCR; TCRdb's copy has only in-frame clones and leaves some out. The sample includes 95,000 to 100,000 clones, about 92% of them seen just once. Material: peripheral blood. This clonotype was sampled from a man aged 45-65 years with active COVID-19. The chain has TRBV5-6 and TRBJ2-3, with 10 bases identical to TRBD1. The CDR3 bases are TGTGCCAGCATGACCGGGACAGGGGTACTCCCTACGCAGTATTTT. Encoded protein: CASMTGTGVLPTQYF.